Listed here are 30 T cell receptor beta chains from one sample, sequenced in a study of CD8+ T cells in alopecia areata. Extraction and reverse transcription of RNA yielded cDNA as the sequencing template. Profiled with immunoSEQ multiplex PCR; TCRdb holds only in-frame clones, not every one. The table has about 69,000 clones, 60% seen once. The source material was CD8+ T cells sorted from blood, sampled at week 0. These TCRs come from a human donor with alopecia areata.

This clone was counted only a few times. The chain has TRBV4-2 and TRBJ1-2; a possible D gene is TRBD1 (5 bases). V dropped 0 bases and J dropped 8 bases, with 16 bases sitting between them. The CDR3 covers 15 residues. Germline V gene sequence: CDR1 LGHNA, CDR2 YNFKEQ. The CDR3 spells CASSQEDAGSLGYTF. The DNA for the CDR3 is TGTGCCAGCAGCCAAGAGGACGCAGGGAGTTTGGGCTACACCTTC.

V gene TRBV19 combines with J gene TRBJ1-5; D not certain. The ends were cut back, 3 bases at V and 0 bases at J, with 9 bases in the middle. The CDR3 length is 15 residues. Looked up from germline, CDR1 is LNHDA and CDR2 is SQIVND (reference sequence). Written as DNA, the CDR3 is TGTGCCAGTAGTATTATACCGATTAGCAATCAGCCCCAGCATTTT. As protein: CASSIIPISNQPQHF.

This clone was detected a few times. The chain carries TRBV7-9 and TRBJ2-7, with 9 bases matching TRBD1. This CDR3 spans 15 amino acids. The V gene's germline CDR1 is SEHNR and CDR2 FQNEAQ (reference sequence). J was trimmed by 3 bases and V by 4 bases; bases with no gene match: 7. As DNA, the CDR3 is TGTGCCAGCAGCTCCTCGGACAGGGGAAGCTACGAGCAGTACTTC. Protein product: CASSSSDRGSYEQYF.

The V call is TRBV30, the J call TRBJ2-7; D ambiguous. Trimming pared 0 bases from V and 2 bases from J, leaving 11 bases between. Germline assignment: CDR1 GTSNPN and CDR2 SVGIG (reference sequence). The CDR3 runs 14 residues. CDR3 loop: CAWSVPGVPYEQYF. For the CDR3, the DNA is TGTGCCTGGAGTGTACCTGGGGTCCCCTACGAGCAGTACTTC. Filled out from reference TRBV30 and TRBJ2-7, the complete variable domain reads SQTIHQWPATLVQPVGSPLSLECTVEGTSNPNLYWYRQAAGRGLQLLFYSVGIGQISSEVPQNLSASRPQDRQFILSSKKLLLSDSGFYLCAWSVPGVPYEQYFGPGTRLTVT.

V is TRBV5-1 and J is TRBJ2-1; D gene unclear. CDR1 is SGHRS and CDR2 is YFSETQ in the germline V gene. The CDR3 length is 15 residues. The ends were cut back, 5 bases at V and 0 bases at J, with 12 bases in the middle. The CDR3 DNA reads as TGCGCCAGCAGTTACGACTGGAGCTCCTACAATGAGCAGTTCTTC. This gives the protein CASSYDWSSYNEQFF.

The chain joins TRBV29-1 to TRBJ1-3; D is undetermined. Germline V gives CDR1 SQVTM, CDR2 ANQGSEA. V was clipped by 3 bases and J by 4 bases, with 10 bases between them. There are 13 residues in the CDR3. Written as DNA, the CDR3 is TGCAGCGTTGAGGTGGGAGACGGAAACACCATATATTTT. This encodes CSVEVGDGNTIYF.

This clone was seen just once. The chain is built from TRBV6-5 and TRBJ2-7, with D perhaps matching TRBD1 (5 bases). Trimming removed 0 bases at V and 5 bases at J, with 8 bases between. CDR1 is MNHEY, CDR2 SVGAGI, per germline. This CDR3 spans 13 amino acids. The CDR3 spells CASSYSSGNEQYF. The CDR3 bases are TGTGCCAGCAGTTACTCCTCAGGGAACGAGCAGTACTTC.

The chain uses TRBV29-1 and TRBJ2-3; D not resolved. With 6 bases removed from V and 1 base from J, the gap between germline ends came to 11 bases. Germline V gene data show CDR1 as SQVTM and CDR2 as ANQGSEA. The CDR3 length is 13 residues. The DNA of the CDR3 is TGCAGCGTCAAGGGCAGAGGCACAGATACGCAGTATTTT. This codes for CSVKGRGTDTQYF.

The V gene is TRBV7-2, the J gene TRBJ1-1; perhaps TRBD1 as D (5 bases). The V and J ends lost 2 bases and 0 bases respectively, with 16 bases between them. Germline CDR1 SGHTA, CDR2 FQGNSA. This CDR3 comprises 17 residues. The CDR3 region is CASSLFPPGGVNTEAFF. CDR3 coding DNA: TGTGCCAGCAGCTTATTTCCCCCTGGGGGGGTGAACACTGAAGCTTTCTTT.

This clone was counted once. This CDR3 is CASSLARTSEGPNEQFF. CDR3 nucleotide sequence: TGTGCCAGCAGCTTAGCGAGGACTAGCGAAGGGCCTAATGAGCAGTTCTTC. The chain links TRBV7-9 to TRBJ2-1, with 9 positions matching TRBD2. Germline CDR1 SEHNR, CDR2 FQNEAQ (reference sequence). V dropped 0 bases and J dropped 7; count of bases not matched to a gene: 10. This CDR3 region has 17 residues.

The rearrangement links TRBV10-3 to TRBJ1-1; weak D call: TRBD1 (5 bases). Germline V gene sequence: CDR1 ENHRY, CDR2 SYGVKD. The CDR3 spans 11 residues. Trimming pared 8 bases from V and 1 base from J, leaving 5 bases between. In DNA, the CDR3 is TGTGCCATCGGACAGAACACTGAAGCTTTCTTT. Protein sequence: CAIGQNTEAFF.

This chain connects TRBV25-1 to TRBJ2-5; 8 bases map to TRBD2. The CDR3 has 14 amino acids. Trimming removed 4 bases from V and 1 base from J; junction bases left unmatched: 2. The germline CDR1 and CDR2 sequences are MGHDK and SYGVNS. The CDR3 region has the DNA TGTGCCAGCAGTGTCGGGGGGGGCCAAGAGACCCAGTACTTC. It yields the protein CASSVGGGQETQYF.

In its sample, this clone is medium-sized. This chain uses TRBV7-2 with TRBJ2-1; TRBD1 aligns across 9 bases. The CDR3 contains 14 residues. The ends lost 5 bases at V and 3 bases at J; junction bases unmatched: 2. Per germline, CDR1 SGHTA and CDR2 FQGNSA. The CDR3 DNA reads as TGTGCCAGCAGCCGACAGGGGGACTACAATGAGCAGTTCTTC. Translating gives CASSRQGDYNEQFF.

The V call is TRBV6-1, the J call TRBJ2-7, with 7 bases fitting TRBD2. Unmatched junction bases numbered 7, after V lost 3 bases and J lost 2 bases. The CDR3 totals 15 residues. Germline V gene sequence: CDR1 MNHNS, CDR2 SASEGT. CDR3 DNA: TGTGCCAGCAGTGACTTTAGCGGGCTGACCTACGAGCAGTACTTC. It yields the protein CASSDFSGLTYEQYF.

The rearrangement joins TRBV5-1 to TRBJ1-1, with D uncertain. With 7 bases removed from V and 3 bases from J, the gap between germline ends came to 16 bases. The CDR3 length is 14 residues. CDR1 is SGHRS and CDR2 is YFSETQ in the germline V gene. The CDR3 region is CASGDPGEHTEAFF. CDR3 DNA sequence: TGCGCCAGCGGCGATCCGGGAGAACACACTGAAGCTTTCTTT.

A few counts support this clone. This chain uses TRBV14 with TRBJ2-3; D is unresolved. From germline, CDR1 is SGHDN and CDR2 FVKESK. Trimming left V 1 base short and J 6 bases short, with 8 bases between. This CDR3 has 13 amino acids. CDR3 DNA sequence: TGTGCCAGCAGCCAAGGAATCAGGGATACGCAGTATTTT. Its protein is CASSQGIRDTQYF.

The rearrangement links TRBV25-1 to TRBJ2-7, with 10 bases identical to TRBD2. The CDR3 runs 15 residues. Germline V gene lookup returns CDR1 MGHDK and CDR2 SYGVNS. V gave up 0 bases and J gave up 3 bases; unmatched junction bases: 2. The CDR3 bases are TGTGCCAGCAGTGAATATGAGCGGGAGGGCTACGAGCAGTACTTC. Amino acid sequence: CASSEYEREGYEQYF.

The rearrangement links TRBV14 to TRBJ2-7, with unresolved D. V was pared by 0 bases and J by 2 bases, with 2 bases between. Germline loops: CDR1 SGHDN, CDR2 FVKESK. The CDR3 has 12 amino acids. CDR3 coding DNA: TGTGCCAGCAGCCAAGACCCCTACGAGCAGTACTTC. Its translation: CASSQDPYEQYF.

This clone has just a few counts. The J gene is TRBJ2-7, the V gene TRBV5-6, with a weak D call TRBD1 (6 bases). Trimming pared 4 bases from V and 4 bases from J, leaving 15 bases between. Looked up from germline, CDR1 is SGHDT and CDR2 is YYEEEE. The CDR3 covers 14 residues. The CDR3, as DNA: TGTGCCAGCAGCAGCGGACAGTATTGGTACGAGCAGTACTTC. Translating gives CASSSGQYWYEQYF.

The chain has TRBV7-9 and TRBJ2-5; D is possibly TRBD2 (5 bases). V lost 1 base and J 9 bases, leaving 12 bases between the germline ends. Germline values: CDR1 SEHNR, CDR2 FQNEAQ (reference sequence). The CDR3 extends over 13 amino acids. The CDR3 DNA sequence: TGTGCCAGCAGCTTAGACTCCCAGGAGGCCCAGTACTTC. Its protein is CASSLDSQEAQYF.

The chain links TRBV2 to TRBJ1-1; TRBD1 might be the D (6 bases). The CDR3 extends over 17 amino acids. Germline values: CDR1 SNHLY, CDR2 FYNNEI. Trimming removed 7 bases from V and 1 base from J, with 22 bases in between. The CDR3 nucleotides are TGTGCCAGCACACTTCCACTGACCGGGACACAGAACACTGAAGCTTTCTTT. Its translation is CASTLPLTGTQNTEAFF. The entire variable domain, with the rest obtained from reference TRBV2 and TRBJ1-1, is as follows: EPEVTQTPSHQVTQMGQEVILRCVPISNHLYFYWYRQILGQKVEFLVSFYNNEISEKSEIFDDQFSVERPDGSNFTLKIRSTKLEDSAMYFCASTLPLTGTQNTEAFFGQGTRLTVV.

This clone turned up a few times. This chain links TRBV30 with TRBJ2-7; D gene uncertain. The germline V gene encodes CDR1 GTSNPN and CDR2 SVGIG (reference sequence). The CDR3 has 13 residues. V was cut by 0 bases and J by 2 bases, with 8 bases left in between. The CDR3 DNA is TGTGCCTGGAGTGTACTCGGTCCCTACGAGCAGTACTTC. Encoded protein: CAWSVLGPYEQYF.

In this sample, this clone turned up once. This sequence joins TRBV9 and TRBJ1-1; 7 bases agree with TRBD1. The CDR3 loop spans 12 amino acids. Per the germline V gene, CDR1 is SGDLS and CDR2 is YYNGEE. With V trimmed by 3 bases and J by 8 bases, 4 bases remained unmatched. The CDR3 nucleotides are TGTGCCAGCAGCGCCGACAGGGACGAAGCTTTCTTT. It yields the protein CASSADRDEAFF.

CDR3 region: CASSLSAGNEQYF. As DNA, the CDR3 is TGTGCCAGCAGTTTAAGCGCCGGGAACGAGCAGTACTTC. The gene calls are TRBV27 and TRBJ2-7; TRBD2 is a possible D gene (5 bases). Deletions cut 2 bases from V and 5 bases from J, with 10 bases between. The CDR3 extends over 13 amino acids. Germline values: CDR1 MNHEY, CDR2 SMNVEV (reference sequence).

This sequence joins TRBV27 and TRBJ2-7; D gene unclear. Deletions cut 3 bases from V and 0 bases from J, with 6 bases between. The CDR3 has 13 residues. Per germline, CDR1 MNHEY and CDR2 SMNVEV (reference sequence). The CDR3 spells CASSFSLSYEQYF. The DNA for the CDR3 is TGTGCCAGCAGTTTCTCCCTCTCCTACGAGCAGTACTTC.

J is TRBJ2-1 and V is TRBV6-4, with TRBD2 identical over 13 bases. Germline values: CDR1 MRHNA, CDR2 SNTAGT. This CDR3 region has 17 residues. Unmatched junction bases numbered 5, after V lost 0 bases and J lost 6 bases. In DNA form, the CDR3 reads TGTGCCAGCAGTGACTCGAGACTAGCGGGAGGCAGCAATGAGCAGTTCTTC. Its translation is CASSDSRLAGGSNEQFF.

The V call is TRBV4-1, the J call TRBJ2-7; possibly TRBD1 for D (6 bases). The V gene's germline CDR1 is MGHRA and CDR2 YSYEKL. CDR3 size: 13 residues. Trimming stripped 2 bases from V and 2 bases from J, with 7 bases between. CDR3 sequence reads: CASSQWTAYEQYF. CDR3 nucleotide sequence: TGCGCCAGCAGCCAATGGACAGCCTACGAGCAGTACTTC.

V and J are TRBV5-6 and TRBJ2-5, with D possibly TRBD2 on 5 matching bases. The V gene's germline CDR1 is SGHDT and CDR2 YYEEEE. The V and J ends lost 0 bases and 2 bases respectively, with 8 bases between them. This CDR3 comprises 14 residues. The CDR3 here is CASSLAAGQETQYF. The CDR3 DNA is TGTGCCAGCAGCTTGGCCGCGGGTCAAGAGACCCAGTACTTC.

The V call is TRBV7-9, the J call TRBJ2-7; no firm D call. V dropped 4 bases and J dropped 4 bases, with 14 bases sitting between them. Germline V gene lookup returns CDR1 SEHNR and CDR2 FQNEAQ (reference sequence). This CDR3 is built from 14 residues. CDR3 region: CASSSSHPAYEQYF. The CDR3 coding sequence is TGTGCCAGCAGCTCCTCCCATCCCGCTTACGAGCAGTACTTC.

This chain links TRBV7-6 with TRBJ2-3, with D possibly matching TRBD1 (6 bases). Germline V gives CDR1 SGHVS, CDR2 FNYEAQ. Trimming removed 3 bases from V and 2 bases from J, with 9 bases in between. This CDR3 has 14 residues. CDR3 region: CASSFTGYTDTQYF. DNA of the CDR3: TGTGCCAGCAGCTTCACAGGGTACACAGATACGCAGTATTTT.